These T cell receptor beta chains were read from a single sample in a study of T cells after yellow fever vaccination. TCRdb reprocessed the 5' RACE reads via MiXCR and lists one record per CDR3 protein. The sample contains some 320,000 distinct CDR3 sequences, around 4.3% of which appear only once. Sequencing was performed on PBMCs, taken 15 days after the yellow fever booster vaccination. These receptors were collected from a man aged 18 to 29 who received the YFV17D yellow fever vaccine. Each CDR3 is given with its conserved first and last residue. A D gene is named only where the DNA matches it firmly. Clone size is shown for a subset of rows, as once, few, many or a class of expanded clone.

few TRBJ2-2 TRBD2 TRBV7-3 15 CASSLRGLDTGELFF TGTGCCAGCAGCTTAAGGGGACTAGACACCGGGGAGCTGTTTTTT
many TRBJ2-6 . TRBV5-1 14 CASSLQSGANVLTF TGCGCCAGCAGCTTGCAGTCTGGGGCCAACGTCCTGACTTTC
many TRBJ2-1 TRBD2 TRBV20-1 16 CSARRLGGSGYNEQFF TGCAGTGCTAGACGCCTGGGGGGGTCCGGGTACAATGAGCAGTTCTTC
many TRBJ2-1 . TRBV6-2/TRBV6-3 11 CASSSGNEQFF TGTGCCAGCAGTTCGGGCAATGAGCAGTTCTTC
many TRBJ1-6 . TRBV20-1 13 CSAREQTGSPLHF TGCAGTGCTAGAGAGCAAACAGGTTCACCCCTCCACTTT
few TRBJ2-5 . TRBV7-9 14 CASNPNQGFKAQYF TGTGCCAGCAACCCCAACCAGGGATTTAAGGCCCAGTACTTC
. TRBJ2-3 . TRBV4-1 15 CASSQVAGNTDTQYF TGCGCCAGCAGCCAAGTGGCGGGGAACACAGATACGCAGTATTTT
. TRBJ1-4 TRBD1 TRBV20-1 16 CSAAPLEQGIKEKLFF TGCAGTGCCGCGCCGTTAGAACAGGGGATTAAGGAAAAACTGTTTTTT
many TRBJ2-5 TRBD1 TRBV2 15 CASRVTGYFQETQYF TGTGCCAGCAGGGTGACAGGGTACTTCCAAGAGACCCAGTACTTC
many TRBJ2-4 . TRBV3-2 15 CASSQVRDRANIQYF TGTGCCAGCAGCCAAGTCCGGGACAGGGCGAACATTCAGTACTTC
many TRBJ2-3 . TRBV2 12 CASRQGTDTQYF TGTGCCAGCCGACAGGGCACAGATACGCAGTATTTT
. TRBJ1-1 . TRBV3-1 13 CASSQNNRDGAFF TGTGCCAGCAGCCAAAATAACAGGGACGGAGCTTTCTTT
few TRBJ2-3 TRBD2 TRBV7-9 16 CASSSVAGGWTDTQYF TGTGCCAGCAGCTCCGTAGCGGGGGGTTGGACAGATACGCAGTATTTT
few TRBJ2-7 TRBD1 TRBV30 14 CAWSVLGDRGEQYF TGTGCCTGGAGTGTATTGGGGGACAGGGGCGAGCAGTACTTC
many TRBJ2-5 . TRBV5-1 14 CASSSTRDQETQYF TGCGCCAGCAGCTCCACCAGGGACCAAGAGACCCAGTACTTC